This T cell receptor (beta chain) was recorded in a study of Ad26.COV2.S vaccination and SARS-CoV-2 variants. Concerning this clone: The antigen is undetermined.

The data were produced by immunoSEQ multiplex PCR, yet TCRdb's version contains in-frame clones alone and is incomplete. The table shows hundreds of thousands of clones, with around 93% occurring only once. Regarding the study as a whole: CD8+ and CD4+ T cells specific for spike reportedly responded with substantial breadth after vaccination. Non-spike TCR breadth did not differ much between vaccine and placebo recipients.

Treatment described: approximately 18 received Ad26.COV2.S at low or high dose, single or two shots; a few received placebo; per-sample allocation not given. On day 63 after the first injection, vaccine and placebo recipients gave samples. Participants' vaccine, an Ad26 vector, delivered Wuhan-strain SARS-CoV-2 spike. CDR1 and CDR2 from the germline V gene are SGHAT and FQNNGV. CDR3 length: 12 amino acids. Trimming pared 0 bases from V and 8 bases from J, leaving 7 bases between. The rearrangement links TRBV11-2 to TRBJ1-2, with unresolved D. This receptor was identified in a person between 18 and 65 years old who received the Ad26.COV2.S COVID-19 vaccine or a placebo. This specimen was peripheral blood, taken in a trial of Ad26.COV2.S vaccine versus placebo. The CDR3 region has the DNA TGTGCCAGCAGCTTAGATTACTGGGGCTACACCTTC. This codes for CASSLDYWGYTF.